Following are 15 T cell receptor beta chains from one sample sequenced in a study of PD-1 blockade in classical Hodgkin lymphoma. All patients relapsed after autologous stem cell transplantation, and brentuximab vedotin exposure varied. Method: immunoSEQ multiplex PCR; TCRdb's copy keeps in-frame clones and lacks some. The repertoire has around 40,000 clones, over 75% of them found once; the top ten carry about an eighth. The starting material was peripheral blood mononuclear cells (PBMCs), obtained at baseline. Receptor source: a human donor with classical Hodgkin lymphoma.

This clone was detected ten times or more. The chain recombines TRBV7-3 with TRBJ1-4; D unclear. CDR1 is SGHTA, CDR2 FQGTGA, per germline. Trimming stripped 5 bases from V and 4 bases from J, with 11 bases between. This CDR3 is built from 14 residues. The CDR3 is CASSHRNNNEKLFF. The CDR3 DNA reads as TGTGCCAGCAGCCACAGAAATAATAATGAAAAACTGTTTTTT.

For the CDR3, the DNA is TGTGCCAGCAGCCCCGGTGTTGGGGGGGGCTACGAGCAGTACTTC. It encodes CASSPGVGGGYEQYF. The rearrangement uses TRBV7-3 and TRBJ2-5; 7 bases are a match to TRBD2. The assigned J gene may be wrong: the sequence end matches TRBJ2-7 better. Germline lookup yields CDR1 SGHTA and CDR2 FQGTGA. CDR3 length: 15 amino acids.

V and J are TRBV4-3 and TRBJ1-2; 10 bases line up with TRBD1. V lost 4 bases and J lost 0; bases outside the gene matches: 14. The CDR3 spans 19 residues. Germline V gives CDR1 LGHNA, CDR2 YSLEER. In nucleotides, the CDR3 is TGCGCCAGCAGCCGATCGCTATACCGGGACAGGGGAGCTAACTATGGCTACACCTTC. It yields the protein CASSRSLYRDRGANYGYTF.

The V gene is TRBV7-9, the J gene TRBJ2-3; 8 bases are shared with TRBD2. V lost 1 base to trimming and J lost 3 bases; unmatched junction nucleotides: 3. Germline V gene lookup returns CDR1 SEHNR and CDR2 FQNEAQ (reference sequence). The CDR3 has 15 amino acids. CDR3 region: CASSLGGGKTDTQYF. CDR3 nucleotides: TGTGCCAGCAGCTTAGGCGGGGGGAAGACAGATACGCAGTATTTT. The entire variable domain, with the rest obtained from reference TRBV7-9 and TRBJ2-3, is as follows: DTGVSQNPRHKITKRGQNVTFRCDPISEHNRLYWYRQTLGQGPEFLTYFQNEAQLEKSRLLSDRFSAERPKGSFSTLEIQRTEQGDSAMYLCASSLGGGKTDTQYFGPGTRLTVL.

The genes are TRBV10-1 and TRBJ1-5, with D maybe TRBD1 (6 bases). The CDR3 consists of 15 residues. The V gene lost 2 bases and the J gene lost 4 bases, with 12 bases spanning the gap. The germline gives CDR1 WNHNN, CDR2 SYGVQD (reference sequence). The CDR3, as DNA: TGCGCCAGCAGTGAGGGGGGCAGGGTGAATCAGCCCCAGCATTTT. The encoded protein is CASSEGGRVNQPQHF.

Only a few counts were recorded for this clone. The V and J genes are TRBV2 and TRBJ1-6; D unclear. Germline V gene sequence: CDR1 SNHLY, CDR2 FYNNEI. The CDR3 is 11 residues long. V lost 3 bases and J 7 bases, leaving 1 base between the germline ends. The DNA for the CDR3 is TGTGCCAGCAGTGAGAATTCACCCCTCCACTTT. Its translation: CASSENSPLHF.

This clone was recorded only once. The CDR3 DNA reads as TGTGCCAGCGCCCTGCGGGGGGACACAGATACGCAGTATTTT. Residues: CASALRGDTDTQYF. The V and J genes are TRBV6-5 and TRBJ2-3, with 8 bases that match TRBD2. The CDR3 runs 14 residues. Per germline, CDR1 MNHEY and CDR2 SVGAGI. The trim removed 8 bases at V and 2 bases at J, leaving 6 bases unmatched.

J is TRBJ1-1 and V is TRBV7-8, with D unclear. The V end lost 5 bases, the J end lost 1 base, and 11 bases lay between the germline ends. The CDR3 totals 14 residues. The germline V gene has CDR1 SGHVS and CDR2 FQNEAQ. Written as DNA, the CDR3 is TGTGCCAGCAGCATCAGCGGCGGGAACACTGAAGCTTTCTTT. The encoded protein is CASSISGGNTEAFF.

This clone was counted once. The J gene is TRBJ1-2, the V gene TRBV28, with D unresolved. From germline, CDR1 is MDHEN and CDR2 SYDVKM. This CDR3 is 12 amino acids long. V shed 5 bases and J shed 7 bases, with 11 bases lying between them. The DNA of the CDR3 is TGTGCCAGCAGTCCAACGATGGGTGGCTACACCTTC. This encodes CASSPTMGGYTF.

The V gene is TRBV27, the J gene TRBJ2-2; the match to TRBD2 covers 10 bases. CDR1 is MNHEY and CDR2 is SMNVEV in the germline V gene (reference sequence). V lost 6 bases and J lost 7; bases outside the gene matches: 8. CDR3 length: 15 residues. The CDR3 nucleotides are TGTGCCAGCAGGCGGCTAGCGGGGGTAAACGGGGAGCTGTTTTTT. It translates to CASRRLAGVNGELFF.

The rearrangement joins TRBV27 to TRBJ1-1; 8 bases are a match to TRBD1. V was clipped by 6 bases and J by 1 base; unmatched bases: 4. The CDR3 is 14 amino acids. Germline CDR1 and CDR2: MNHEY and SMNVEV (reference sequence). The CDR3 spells CASSKDRANTEAFF. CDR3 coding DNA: TGTGCCAGCAGCAAGGACAGGGCGAACACTGAAGCTTTCTTT.

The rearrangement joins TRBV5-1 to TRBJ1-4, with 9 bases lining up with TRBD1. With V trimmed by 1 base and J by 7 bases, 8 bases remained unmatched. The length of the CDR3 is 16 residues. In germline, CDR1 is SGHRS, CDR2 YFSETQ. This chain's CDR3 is CASSLRAGTGREKLFF. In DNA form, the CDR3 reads TGCGCCAGCAGCTTGCGGGCCGGGACAGGGCGTGAAAAACTGTTTTTT.

CDR3 loop: CAYSGGPNTGELFF. CDR3 DNA sequence: TGTGCCTATAGCGGGGGACCGAACACCGGGGAGCTGTTTTTT. The chain has TRBV19 and TRBJ2-2; TRBD2 aligns across 9 bases. With V trimmed by 11 bases and J by 0 bases, 4 bases remained unmatched. The CDR3 is made up of 14 amino acids. CDR1 is LNHDA and CDR2 is SQIVND in the germline V gene (reference sequence).

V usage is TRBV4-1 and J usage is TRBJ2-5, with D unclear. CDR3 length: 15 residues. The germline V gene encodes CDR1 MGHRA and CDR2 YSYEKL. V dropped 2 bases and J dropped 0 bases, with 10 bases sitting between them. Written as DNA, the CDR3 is TGCGCCAGCAGCCAAAGGACGCGCTACCAAGAGACCCAGTACTTC. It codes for CASSQRTRYQETQYF.

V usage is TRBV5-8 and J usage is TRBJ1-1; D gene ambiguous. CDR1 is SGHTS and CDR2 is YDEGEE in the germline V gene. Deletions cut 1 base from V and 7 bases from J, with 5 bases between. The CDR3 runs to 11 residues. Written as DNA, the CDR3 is TGTGCCAGCAGCTTGTGGCTTGAAGCTTTCTTT. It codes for CASSLWLEAFF.